This T cell receptor beta chain was retrieved from a study of human T cells and chemical hapten exposure. Study-level findings and limits: Significantly more large CDR3 similarity clusters were formed by expanded TCRs than by controls.

The study used a library that attached unique molecular identifiers to individual cDNA molecules. TCRdb fed the RACE reads into MiXCR, producing one record per CDR3 protein. The sample lists 180,000 or so distinct CDR3 sequences, 20% to 25% occurring once. Losses at the gene ends were 4 bases for V and 6 bases for J; bases not matched to a gene: 10. CDR1 and CDR2 from the germline V gene are LGHDT and YNNKEL (reference sequence). The CDR3 consists of 15 residues. The time point denotes: patch test 1, 2 weeks after DPC sensitization. Sample treatment: therapeutic diphenylcyclopropenone sensitization with weekly scalp DPC. Comments on this clonotype: Its antigen is not identified.

The sequences come from whole blood, collected in connection with sensitization to the hapten diphenylcyclopropenone (DPC). This chain links TRBV3-1 with TRBJ2-7; 9 bases map to TRBD1. The TCR sequence derives from a woman between 45 and 65 years old with alopecia areata. Some clones in this sample may be carry-over from other donors' samples. The CDR3 coding sequence is TGTGCCAGCAGCCCTGAATCGGGACAGGGTGGCGAGCAGTACTTC. As protein: CASSPESGQGGEQYF.